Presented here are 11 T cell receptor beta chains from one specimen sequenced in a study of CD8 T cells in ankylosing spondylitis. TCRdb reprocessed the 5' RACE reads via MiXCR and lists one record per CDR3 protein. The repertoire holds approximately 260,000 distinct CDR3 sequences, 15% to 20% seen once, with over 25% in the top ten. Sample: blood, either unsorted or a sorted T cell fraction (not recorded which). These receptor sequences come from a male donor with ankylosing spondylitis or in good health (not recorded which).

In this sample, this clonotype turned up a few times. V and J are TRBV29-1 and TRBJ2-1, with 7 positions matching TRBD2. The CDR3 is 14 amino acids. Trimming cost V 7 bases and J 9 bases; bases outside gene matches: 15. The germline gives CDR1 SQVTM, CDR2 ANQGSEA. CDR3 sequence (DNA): TGCAGCGCCTACCCTTGGGGAGGGACCCCTGAGCAGTTCTTC. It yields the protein CSAYPWGGTPEQFF.

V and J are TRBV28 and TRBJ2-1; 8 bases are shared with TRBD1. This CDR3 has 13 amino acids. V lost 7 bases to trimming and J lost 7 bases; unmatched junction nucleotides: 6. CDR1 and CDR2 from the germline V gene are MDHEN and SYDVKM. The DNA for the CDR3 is TGTGCCAGCAATCCAGGACAGGGAAATGAGCAGTTCTTC. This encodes CASNPGQGNEQFF.

The CDR3 region has the DNA TGTGCCAGCAGTTACCAAGGGTCGGGACTCGAGGGCACTGAAGCTTTCTTT. Protein: CASSYQGSGLEGTEAFF. The genes are TRBV6-2 or TRBV6-3 and TRBJ1-1; a possible D gene is TRBD1 (5 bases). The V end was cut by 2 bases, the J end by 4 bases, with 20 bases between. The CDR3 runs to 17 residues. Germline V lookup: CDR1 MNHEY, CDR2 SVGEGT.

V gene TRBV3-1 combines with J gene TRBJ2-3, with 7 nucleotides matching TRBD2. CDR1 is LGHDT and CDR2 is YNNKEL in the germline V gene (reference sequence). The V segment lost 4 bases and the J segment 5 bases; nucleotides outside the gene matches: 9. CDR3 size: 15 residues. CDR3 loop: CASSPRELDRDTQYF. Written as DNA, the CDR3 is TGTGCCAGCAGCCCGCGGGAGCTGGATCGAGATACGCAGTATTTT.

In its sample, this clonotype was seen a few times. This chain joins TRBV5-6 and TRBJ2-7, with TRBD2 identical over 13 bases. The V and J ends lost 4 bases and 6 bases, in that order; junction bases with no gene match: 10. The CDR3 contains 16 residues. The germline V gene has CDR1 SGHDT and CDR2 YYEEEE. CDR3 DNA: TGTGCCAGCAGCCGGGACACTAGCGGGAGGGCCTCCGAGCAGTACTTC. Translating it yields CASSRDTSGRASEQYF.

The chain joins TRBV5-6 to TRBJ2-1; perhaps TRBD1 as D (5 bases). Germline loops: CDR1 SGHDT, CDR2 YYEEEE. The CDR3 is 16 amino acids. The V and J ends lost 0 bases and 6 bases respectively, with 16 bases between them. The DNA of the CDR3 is TGTGCCAGCAGCTTGGCCGAGACAAGGGGAACCAATGAGCAGTTCTTC. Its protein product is CASSLAETRGTNEQFF.

CDR3 nucleotides: TGTGCCAGCAGCCTCGGGACATCCTCCACCGGGGAGCTGTTTTTT. Its translation is CASSLGTSSTGELFF. This rearrangement joins TRBV3-1 to TRBJ2-2; perhaps TRBD1 as D (6 bases). V was trimmed by 4 bases and J by 4 bases, leaving 13 bases between them. Germline CDR1 is LGHDT and CDR2 is YNNKEL (reference sequence). The CDR3 runs to 15 residues.

CDR3 DNA: TGCAGTGCGCAGGCGGGTAATCTAGCCAAAAACATTCAGTACTTC. It encodes CSAQAGNLAKNIQYF. This chain connects TRBV20-1 to TRBJ2-4, with TRBD2 as a possible D gene (5 bases). The CDR3 has 15 residues. The germline CDR1 and CDR2 sequences are DFQATT and SNEGSKA (reference sequence). The V and J ends lost 6 bases and 0 bases respectively, with 15 bases between them.

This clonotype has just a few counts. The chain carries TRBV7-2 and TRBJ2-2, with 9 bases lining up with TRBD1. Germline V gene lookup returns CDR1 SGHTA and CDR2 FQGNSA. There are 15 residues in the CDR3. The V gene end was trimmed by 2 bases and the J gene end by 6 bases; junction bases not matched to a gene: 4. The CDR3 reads CASSLTGGGSGELFF. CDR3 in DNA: TGTGCCAGCAGCTTAACAGGGGGCGGTTCCGGGGAGCTGTTTTTT.

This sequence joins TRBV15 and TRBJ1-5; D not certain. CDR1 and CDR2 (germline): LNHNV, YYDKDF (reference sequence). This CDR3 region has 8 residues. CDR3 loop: CSNQPQHF. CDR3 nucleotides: TGTAGCAATCAGCCCCAGCATTTT.

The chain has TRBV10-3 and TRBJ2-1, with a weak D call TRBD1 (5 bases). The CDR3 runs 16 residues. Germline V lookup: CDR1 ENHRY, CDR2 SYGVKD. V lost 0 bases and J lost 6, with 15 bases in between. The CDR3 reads CAISESSLKGSNEQFF. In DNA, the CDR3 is TGTGCCATCAGTGAGTCGTCGCTTAAGGGGTCCAATGAGCAGTTCTTC.